Presented here are 9 T cell receptor beta chains from one specimen sequenced in a study of tissue T cells after allogeneic stem cell transplantation. This research-autopsy study prospectively enrolled adult allogeneic hematopoietic cell transplant recipients with steroid-refractory graft-versus-host disease. Sequenced by immunoSEQ multiplex PCR; TCRdb stores in-frame clones only, minus some. The profile shows over 3,000 clones, around 75% of them singletons. This specimen consisted of small intestine tissue, obtained at autopsy. The source of these receptors is a male patient at least 60 years old with steroid-refractory graft-versus-host disease after an allogeneic stem cell transplant. The graft donor may have given rise to some T cells.

This clone was seen a single time. The CDR3 region is CASSPERGGSVEQFF. In DNA form, the CDR3 reads TGTGCCAGCTCACCGGAGCGGGGGGGCTCGGTTGAGCAGTTCTTC. The chain carries TRBV18 and TRBJ2-1, with 10 bases lining up with TRBD2. CDR1 and CDR2 (germline): KGHSH, LQKENI. Trimming took 3 bases from V and 9 from J; bases not matched to a gene: 8. The CDR3 has 15 amino acids.

The chain couples TRBV3-1 (or the pseudogene TRBV3-2) to TRBJ2-5; D is perhaps TRBD2 (5 bases). V lost 4 bases, J lost 2 bases, and 8 bases lay in between. CDR3 length: 13 residues. Germline V lookup: CDR1 LGHDT, CDR2 YNNKEL (reference sequence). CDR3 amino acids: CASSPPGQETQYF. CDR3 DNA: TGTGCCAGCAGCCCCCCGGGACAAGAGACCCAGTACTTC.

The V and J genes are TRBV4-1 and TRBJ2-7, with 10 bases identical to TRBD2. The germline CDR1 and CDR2 sequences are MGHRA and YSYEKL. With 3 bases clipped from V and 4 bases from J, the junction kept 9 bases outside the gene matches. The CDR3 runs to 16 residues. CDR3: CASSQWDSGGNYEQYF. The DNA of the CDR3 is TGCGCCAGCAGCCAGTGGGATAGCGGGGGGAATTACGAGCAGTACTTC.

The chain combines TRBV19 with TRBJ2-7; the D is unclear. V lost 3 bases, J lost 1 base, and 13 bases lay in between. Per the germline V gene, CDR1 is LNHDA and CDR2 is SQIVND (reference sequence). The CDR3 covers 15 residues. The CDR3 nucleotides are TGTGCCAGTAGTATCCGGGCTGCGGCGTCCTACGAGCAGTACTTC. Residues: CASSIRAAASYEQYF.

A few counts support this clone. J is TRBJ1-1 and V is TRBV18; D is ambiguous. Germline lookup yields CDR1 KGHSH and CDR2 LQKENI. Trimming removed 0 bases from V and 0 bases from J, with 11 bases in between. This CDR3 is 16 amino acids long. CDR3 region: CASSPPIAGVNTEAFF. In DNA, the CDR3 is TGTGCCAGCTCACCACCAATTGCCGGGGTGAACACTGAAGCTTTCTTT.

This clone was picked up one time. This sequence joins TRBV11-2 and TRBJ2-3; the D gene is possibly TRBD2 (6 bases). Trimming stripped 0 bases from V and 8 bases from J, with 12 bases between. The germline V gene has CDR1 SGHAT and CDR2 FQNNGV. This CDR3 region has 14 residues. CDR3: CASSLDRGMGTQYF. CDR3 nucleotides: TGTGCCAGCAGCTTAGACCGGGGGATGGGTACGCAGTATTTT.

V is TRBV14 and J is TRBJ2-5, with 8 bases matching TRBD2. The CDR3 has 14 residues. V was clipped by 4 bases and J by 2 bases; unmatched bases: 3. The germline CDR1 and CDR2 sequences are SGHDN and FVKESK. The CDR3 reads CASSPRGGQETQYF. CDR3 nucleotide sequence: TGTGCCAGCAGCCCCCGGGGGGGGCAAGAGACCCAGTACTTC.

This chain uses TRBV18 with TRBJ1-1; D unresolved. The CDR3 length is 14 residues. Germline CDR1 and CDR2: KGHSH and LQKENI. V was shortened by 3 bases and J by 4 bases, with 12 bases between the two germline ends. CDR3 DNA: TGTGCCAGCTCACCCAAACAAGGGCCCACTGAAGCTTTCTTT. The encoded protein is CASSPKQGPTEAFF.

The chain couples TRBV2 to TRBJ1-5; the D gene is possibly TRBD1 (6 bases). Trimming took off 0 bases at V and 7 bases at J, with 16 bases between the two ends. Germline loops: CDR1 SNHLY, CDR2 FYNNEI. This CDR3 comprises 16 residues. The CDR3 here is CASSEAGAMGSQPQHF. In DNA, the CDR3 is TGTGCCAGCAGTGAAGCGGGGGCGATGGGCAGCCAGCCCCAGCATTTT.